The following is a T cell receptor beta chain sequence with its context. Its specificity is unknown. Germline CDR1 and CDR2: KGHSH and LQKENI. The CDR3 totals 15 residues. V gave up 2 bases and J gave up 0 bases, with 8 bases separating them. This sample stems from a study of shared clonotypes between healthy human individuals. Clones were sequenced by immunoSEQ multiplex PCR, and TCRdb holds only the in-frame ones, with some missing. The sample contains 2 million or so clones, 95% of which appear only once. General study results and limits: The study found roughly 5% of naive CD4 clonotypes shared across four donors. Non-shared clonotypes had lower generation probabilities than clonotypes shared by all four sorted-subset donors.

The sequenced material came from naive CD4+ T cells sorted from blood. Indicated subset: CD45RA+ positively selected. This TCR derives from a man between 18 and 29 years old in good health. This rearrangement joins TRBV18 to TRBJ1-5; D is uncertain. The DNA for the CDR3 is TGTGCCAGCTCACCATCAAGGGTTAGCAATCAGCCCCAGCATTTT. Translating gives CASSPSRVSNQPQHF.